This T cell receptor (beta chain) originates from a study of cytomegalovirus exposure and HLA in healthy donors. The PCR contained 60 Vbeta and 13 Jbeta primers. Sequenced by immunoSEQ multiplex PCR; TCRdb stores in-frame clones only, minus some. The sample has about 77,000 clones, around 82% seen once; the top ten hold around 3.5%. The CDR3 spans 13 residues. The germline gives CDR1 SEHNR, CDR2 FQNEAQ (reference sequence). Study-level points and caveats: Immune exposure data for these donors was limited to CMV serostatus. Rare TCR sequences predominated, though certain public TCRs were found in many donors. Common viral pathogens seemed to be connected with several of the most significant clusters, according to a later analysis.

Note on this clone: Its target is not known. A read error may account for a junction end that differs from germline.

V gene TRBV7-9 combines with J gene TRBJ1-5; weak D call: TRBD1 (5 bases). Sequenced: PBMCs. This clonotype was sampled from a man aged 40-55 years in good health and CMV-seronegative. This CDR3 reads CSSSSVGGEPQHF. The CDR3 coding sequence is TGTTCCAGCAGCTCCGTTGGGGGGGAGCCCCAGCATTTT.